The 7 T cell receptor beta chains below were found in one sample sequenced in a study of blood T cell repertoires in COVID-19. TCRdb keeps only in-frame clones here, not all; method: immunoSEQ multiplex PCR. The data show under 200,000 clones, about 83% seen once. Sample: peripheral blood. Every receptor here comes from a human donor in a cohort sampled during active COVID-19.

J is TRBJ2-2 and V is TRBV10-3, with 7 positions matching TRBD1. CDR1 is ENHRY and CDR2 is SYGVKD in the germline V gene. The CDR3 length is 16 residues. The J segment lost 0 bases and the V segment lost 2 bases, leaving 3 bases of the junction unmatched. The CDR3 DNA sequence: TGTGCCATCAGTGAGGGGCAGGGGGCGAACACCGGGGAGCTGTTTTTT. The encoded protein is CAISEGQGANTGELFF.

V usage is TRBV10-1 and J usage is TRBJ2-7; 14 bases are a match to TRBD2. The germline V gene has CDR1 WNHNN and CDR2 SYGVQD (reference sequence). This CDR3 comprises 15 residues. Trimming cost V 6 bases and J 4 bases; bases outside gene matches: 5. The CDR3: CASSPGTSGSYEQYF. CDR3 nucleotides: TGCGCCAGCAGCCCCGGGACTAGCGGGAGTTACGAGCAGTACTTC.

The chain has TRBV5-4 and TRBJ1-1; TRBD1 matches 10 bases. The length of the CDR3 is 16 residues. Per the germline V gene, CDR1 is SGHNT and CDR2 is YYREEE (reference sequence). V was clipped by 3 bases and J by 3 bases; unmatched bases: 8. CDR3 nucleotides: TGTGCCAGCAGCTACTGGACAGGGGGAAGGTACACTGAAGCTTTCTTT. The encoded protein is CASSYWTGGRYTEAFF.

The chain is built from TRBV5-8 and TRBJ1-6, with 9 bases lining up with TRBD1. Germline CDR1 SGHTS, CDR2 YDEGEE. The ends lost 4 bases at V and 9 bases at J; junction bases unmatched: 5. The CDR3 loop spans 14 amino acids. As DNA, the CDR3 is TGTGCCAGCAGCACCGGGACAGGGTCTTCACCCCTCCACTTT. This codes for CASSTGTGSSPLHF.

The chain links TRBV4-3 to TRBJ1-3; D remains ambiguous. This CDR3 contains 16 residues. CDR1 is LGHNA and CDR2 is YSLEER in the germline V gene. The V end lost 1 base, the J end lost 0 bases, and 10 bases lay between the germline ends. CDR3 sequence (DNA): TGCGCCAGCAGCCAAGTTGTTGGCCTCTCTGGAAACACCATATATTTT. Its protein is CASSQVVGLSGNTIYF.

The chain employs TRBV6-1 and TRBJ2-1; 14 nucleotides align to TRBD2. V shed 3 bases, J shed 9 bases, and the junction held 4 bases outside the gene matches. CDR1 and CDR2 (germline): MNHNS, SASEGT. The CDR3 is made up of 15 amino acids. The CDR3 spells CASSDGLAGGPEQFF. In nucleotides, the CDR3 is TGTGCCAGCAGTGACGGACTAGCGGGGGGTCCTGAGCAGTTCTTC.

This clone appeared a few times. Within the sample, other DNA sequences also encode this same CDR3. The rearrangement uses TRBV5-1 and TRBJ1-6; tentative D call: TRBD1 (6 bases). The CDR3 is 19 residues long. Trimming shortened V by 4 bases and J by 6 bases, and 26 bases separated the two germline ends. Germline CDR1 and CDR2: SGHRS and YFSETQ. CDR3 protein: CASSIPCPRTAICNSPLHF. CDR3 sequence (DNA): TGCGCCAGCAGCATACCCTGCCCAAGGACAGCCATTTGTAATTCACCCCTCCACTTT. Full variable domain (rest looked up from reference TRBV5-1 and TRBJ1-6): KAGVTQTPRYLIKTRGQQVTLSCSPISGHRSVSWYQQTPGQGLQFLFEYFSETQRNKGNFPGRFSGRQFSNSRSEMNVSTLELGDSALYLCASSIPCPRTAICNSPLHFGNGTRLTVT.